A selection of T cell receptor beta chains follows, all from one sample in a study of Ad26.COV2.S vaccination and SARS-CoV-2 variants. The protocol was immunoSEQ multiplex PCR, while the TCRdb copy is restricted to in-frame clones and leaves out a portion. The table lists around 450,000 clones, about nine tenths of them singletons. Sequencing used peripheral blood, obtained in a trial of Ad26.COV2.S vaccine versus placebo. The origin of the receptors is a person aged 18-60 years who received the Ad26.COV2.S COVID-19 vaccine or a placebo. The CDR3 runs from the conserved cysteine through the conserved F or W. D genes are given only for firm matches. The size of a clone is reported for some rows only, either as once, few or many, or as a class for expanded clones.

j_gene	d_gene	abundance	v_gene	CDR3aa	CDR3nt
TRBJ2-3	TRBD2	.	TRBV7-6	CASSSGTSRTDTQYF	TGTGCCAGCAGCTCCGGGACTAGCAGGACAGATACGCAGTATTTT
TRBJ1-1	.	.	TRBV9	CASSLSTSFGSSEAFF	TGTGCCAGCAGCCTTTCCACGTCGTTTGGGTCTTCTGAAGCTTTCTTT
TRBJ1-6	TRBD1	.	TRBV7-2	CASSPRQGRNSPLHF	TGTGCCAGCAGCCCCCGACAGGGCCGTAATTCACCCCTCCACTTT
TRBJ1-4	.	.	TRBV5-4	CASSFREGPGEKLFF	TGTGCCAGCAGCTTCCGCGAGGGGCCTGGGGAAAAACTGTTTTTT
TRBJ1-3	.	.	TRBV7-6	CASSLAPTAGNTIYF	TGTGCCAGCAGCTTAGCGCCGACAGCTGGAAACACCATATATTTT
TRBJ1-2	.	.	TRBV7-3	CASSPSATGAGNGYTF	TGTGCCAGCAGCCCATCGGCCACGGGGGCCGGCAATGGCTACACCTTC
TRBJ1-5	.	.	TRBV5-6	CASSLGRGPNQPQHF	TGTGCCAGCAGCTTAGGGAGGGGACCCAATCAGCCCCAGCATTTT
TRBJ1-5	.	.	TRBV30	CAWSIMSQPQHF	TGTGCCTGGAGTATTATGAGTCAGCCCCAGCATTTT
TRBJ2-5	.	once	TRBV5-4	CASSLRERETQYF	TGTGCCAGCAGCTTGCGGGAGAGGGAGACCCAGTACTTC
TRBJ2-5	.	.	TRBV2	CASSGLARETQYF	TGTGCCAGCAGCGGGTTAGCAAGGGAGACCCAGTACTTC
TRBJ1-5	.	few	TRBV4-2	CASSRGQHNQPQHF	TGTGCCAGCAGCCGAGGACAGCACAATCAGCCCCAGCATTTT
TRBJ1-2	.	.	TRBV15	CATSRDLGSSYGYTF	TGTGCCACCAGCAGAGATCTGGGTTCGAGCTATGGCTACACCTTC
TRBJ1-1	.	.	TRBV7-9	CASVTIMTGNTEAFF	TGTGCCAGCGTCACAATTATGACGGGGAACACTGAAGCTTTCTTT
TRBJ2-6	TRBD1	.	TRBV7-3	CASSLGTGSSGANVLTF	TGTGCCAGCAGCTTAGGGACAGGGAGCTCTGGGGCCAACGTCCTGACTTTC
TRBJ2-7	TRBD2	.	TRBV6-5	CASSYRGDLGSYEQYF	TGTGCCAGCAGTTACCGGGGGGACTTGGGTTCCTACGAGCAGTACTTC
TRBJ1-2	.	.	TRBV18	CASSPDYGYTF	TGTGCCAGCTCACCAGACTATGGCTACACCTTC
TRBJ1-5	.	few	TRBV6-2/TRBV6-3	CASSYRNQPQHF	TGTGCCAGCAGTTACAGAAATCAGCCCCAGCATTTT
TRBJ2-3	.	.	TRBV7-8	CASSKKLNGGSTSTDTQYF	TGTGCCAGCAGCAAGAAGTTGAACGGTGGCAGCACTAGCACAGATACGCAGTATTTT
TRBJ2-2	.	once	TRBV28	CASRIPVSTGELFF	TGTGCCAGCAGGATACCAGTAAGCACCGGGGAGCTGTTTTTT
TRBJ1-2	TRBD1	.	TRBV28	CASSHDPGGSLYGYTF	TGTGCCAGCAGTCATGATCCAGGGGGCTCCCTTTATGGCTACACCTTC
TRBJ2-1	.	.	TRBV28	CATLGAGYNEQFF	TGTGCCACCCTCGGAGCGGGTTACAATGAGCAGTTCTTC
TRBJ1-5	TRBD1	once	TRBV28	CASSLGLGGPFGNQPQHF	TGTGCCAGCAGTTTGGGCCTAGGGGGCCCGTTTGGGAATCAGCCCCAGCATTTT
TRBJ1-2	.	.	TRBV28	CASSLGQYYGYTF	TGTGCCAGCAGTTTAGGACAGTACTATGGCTACACCTTC
TRBJ1-5	TRBD1	.	TRBV6-5	CASRGQGNFQPQHF	TGTGCCAGCAGGGGACAGGGGAACTTTCAGCCCCAGCATTTT
TRBJ2-3	.	.	TRBV6-1	CASSDGYYTDTQYF	TGTGCCAGCAGTGATGGGTACTACACAGATACGCAGTATTTT
TRBJ2-7	TRBD2	.	TRBV7-9	CASSLAGLAGYYEQYF	TGTGCCAGCAGCTTAGCGGGACTAGCGGGCTACTACGAGCAGTACTTC
TRBJ2-7	.	.	TRBV7-2	CASSLRGTSSYEQYF	TGTGCCAGCAGCTTGCGGGGTACTAGCTCCTACGAGCAGTACTTC
TRBJ2-7	TRBD1	once	TRBV30	CAWSVYESSVRIFRQGRSYEQYF	TGTGCCTGGAGTGTATACGAATCTTCCGTACGAATCTTCAGACAGGGACGATCCTACGAGCAGTACTTC
TRBJ2-2	.	.	TRBV30	CAWKTYVVTGELFF	TGTGCCTGGAAGACTTACGTTGTCACCGGGGAGCTGTTTTTT
TRBJ2-1	.	.	TRBV11-1	CASSFFNGGIADEQFF	TGTGCCAGCAGCTTTTTCAATGGGGGAATTGCCGATGAGCAGTTCTTC
TRBJ2-2	.	.	TRBV2	CASSEEIANTGELFF	TGTGCCAGCAGTGAGGAAATTGCGAACACCGGGGAGCTGTTTTTT
TRBJ1-1	.	.	TRBV7-9	CASSLEGRANTEAFF	TGTGCCAGCAGCTTAGAAGGGAGGGCGAACACTGAAGCTTTCTTT
TRBJ2-7	.	.	TRBV6-6	CASTVGSVYEQYF	TGTGCCAGCACCGTCGGGAGTGTCTACGAGCAGTACTTC
TRBJ2-3	.	.	TRBV18	CASSPPWDFLPGTDTQYF	TGTGCCAGCTCACCACCGTGGGATTTTCTCCCGGGGACAGATACGCAGTATTTT
TRBJ2-1	.	.	TRBV4-3	CASSQERRPSNEQFF	TGCGCCAGCAGCCAAGAAAGAAGACCCTCCAATGAGCAGTTCTTC
TRBJ1-3	.	.	TRBV6-6	CASSSPGVRNTIYF	TGTGCCAGCAGTTCCCCAGGGGTTAGAAACACCATATATTTT
TRBJ2-7	TRBD1	.	TRBV7-9	CASSPRDRGYEQYF	TGTGCCAGCAGCCCACGGGACAGGGGCTACGAGCAGTACTTC
TRBJ1-2	TRBD1	.	TRBV6-5	CASSYQTGSGGYTF	TGTGCCAGCAGTTACCAGACAGGGTCTGGTGGCTACACCTTC
TRBJ2-1	.	.	TRBV11-2	CASSLLGSYNEQFF	TGTGCCAGCAGCTTATTGGGCTCCTACAATGAGCAGTTCTTC
TRBJ2-1	.	.	TRBV4-1	CASSQDYPTNEQFF	TGCGCCAGCAGCCAAGACTACCCTACCAATGAGCAGTTCTTC
TRBJ1-1	.	once	TRBV6-6	CASRLGQGWTEAFF	TGTGCCAGCAGACTCGGCCAGGGATGGACTGAAGCTTTCTTT
TRBJ1-5	.	.	TRBV2	CASRGTGTQPQHF	TGTGCCAGCAGGGGAACAGGGACCCAGCCCCAGCATTTT
TRBJ2-7	TRBD2	.	TRBV6-5	CASSRGLAVQQYF	TGTGCCAGCAGCCGCGGACTAGCGGTGCAACAGTACTTC
TRBJ2-7	TRBD2	.	TRBV11-2	CASSISGGGYEQYF	TGTGCCAGCAGCATTAGCGGGGGGGGATACGAGCAGTACTTC
TRBJ1-4	.	.	TRBV28	CASSLRKDSRWTNEKLFF	TGTGCCAGCAGTTTGCGTAAGGACAGCCGATGGACTAATGAAAAACTGTTTTTT
TRBJ2-1	.	.	TRBV28	CASSPITRGAFRSYNEQFF	TGTGCCAGCAGCCCAATAACTAGGGGGGCTTTTAGATCCTACAATGAGCAGTTCTTC
TRBJ1-4	TRBD1	once	TRBV6-5	CASTADRGFEKLFF	TGTGCCAGCACCGCGGACAGGGGTTTCGAAAAACTGTTTTTT
TRBJ2-7	.	.	TRBV28	CASSPYPSPYEQYF	TGTGCCAGCAGCCCTTACCCAAGCCCCTACGAGCAGTACTTC
TRBJ2-5	TRBD2	.	TRBV6-5	CASSYSSAGGETQYF	TGTGCCAGCAGTTACTCATCCGCGGGGGGGGAGACCCAGTACTTC
TRBJ2-2	TRBD1	.	TRBV14	CASSRSGQGRTGELFF	TGTGCCAGCAGCCGCTCCGGACAGGGTCGGACCGGGGAGCTGTTTTTT
TRBJ2-3	TRBD2	.	TRBV7-9	CASSLAQGLGADTQYF	TGTGCCAGCAGCTTAGCGCAGGGACTAGGGGCAGATACGCAGTATTTT
TRBJ2-7	.	few	TRBV7-9	CASSSSGTVSYEQYF	TGTGCCAGCAGCTCATCCGGGACTGTCTCCTACGAGCAGTACTTC
TRBJ1-1	.	.	TRBV11-2	CASSLVPPGLMNTEAFF	TGTGCCAGCAGCTTAGTACCCCCGGGGCTTATGAACACTGAAGCTTTCTTT